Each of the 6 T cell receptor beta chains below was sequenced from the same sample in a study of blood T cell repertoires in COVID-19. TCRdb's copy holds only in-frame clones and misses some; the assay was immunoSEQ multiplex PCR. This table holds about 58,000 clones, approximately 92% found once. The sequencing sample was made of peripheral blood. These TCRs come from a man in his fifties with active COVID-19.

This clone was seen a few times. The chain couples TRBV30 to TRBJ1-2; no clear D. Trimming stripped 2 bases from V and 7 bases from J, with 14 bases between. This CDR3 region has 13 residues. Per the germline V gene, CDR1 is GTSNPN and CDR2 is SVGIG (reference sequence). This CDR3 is CAWSSFGGGGYTF. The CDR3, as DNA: TGTGCCTGGAGTTCCTTCGGAGGAGGTGGCTACACCTTC.

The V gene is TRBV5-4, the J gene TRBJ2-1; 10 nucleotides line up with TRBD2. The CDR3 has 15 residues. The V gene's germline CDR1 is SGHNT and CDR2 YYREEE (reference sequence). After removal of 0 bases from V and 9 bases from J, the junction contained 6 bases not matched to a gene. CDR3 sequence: CASSLAASGSGEQFF. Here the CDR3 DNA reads TGTGCCAGCAGCTTGGCCGCTAGCGGGAGTGGTGAGCAGTTCTTC.

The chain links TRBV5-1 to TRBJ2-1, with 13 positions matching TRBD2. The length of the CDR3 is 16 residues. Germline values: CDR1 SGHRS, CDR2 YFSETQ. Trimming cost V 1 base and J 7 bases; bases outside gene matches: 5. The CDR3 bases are TGCGCCAGCAGCTTGAGGACTAGCGGGGGCCTAAATGAGCAGTTCTTC. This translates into CASSLRTSGGLNEQFF.

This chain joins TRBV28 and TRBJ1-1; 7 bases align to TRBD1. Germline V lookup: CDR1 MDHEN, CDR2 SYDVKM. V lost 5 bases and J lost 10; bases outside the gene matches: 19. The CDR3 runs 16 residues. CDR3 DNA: TGTGCCAGCAGTGCTAGGGGGCTCGGGGGCCTTTGGCGAGCTTTCTTT. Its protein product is CASSARGLGGLWRAFF.

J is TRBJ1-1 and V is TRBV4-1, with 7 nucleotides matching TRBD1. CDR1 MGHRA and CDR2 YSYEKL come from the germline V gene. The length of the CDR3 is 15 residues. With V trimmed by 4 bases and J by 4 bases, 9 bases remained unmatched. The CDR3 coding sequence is TGCGCCAGCAGCCGAACGACAGGGAGTGTCACTGAAGCTTTCTTT. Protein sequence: CASSRTTGSVTEAFF.

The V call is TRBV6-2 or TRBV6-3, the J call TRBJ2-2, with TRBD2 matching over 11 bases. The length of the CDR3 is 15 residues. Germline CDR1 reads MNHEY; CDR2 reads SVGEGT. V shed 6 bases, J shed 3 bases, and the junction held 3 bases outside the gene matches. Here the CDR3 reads CASSGTSGYTGELFF. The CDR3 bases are TGTGCCAGCAGCGGGACTAGCGGATACACCGGGGAGCTGTTTTTT.